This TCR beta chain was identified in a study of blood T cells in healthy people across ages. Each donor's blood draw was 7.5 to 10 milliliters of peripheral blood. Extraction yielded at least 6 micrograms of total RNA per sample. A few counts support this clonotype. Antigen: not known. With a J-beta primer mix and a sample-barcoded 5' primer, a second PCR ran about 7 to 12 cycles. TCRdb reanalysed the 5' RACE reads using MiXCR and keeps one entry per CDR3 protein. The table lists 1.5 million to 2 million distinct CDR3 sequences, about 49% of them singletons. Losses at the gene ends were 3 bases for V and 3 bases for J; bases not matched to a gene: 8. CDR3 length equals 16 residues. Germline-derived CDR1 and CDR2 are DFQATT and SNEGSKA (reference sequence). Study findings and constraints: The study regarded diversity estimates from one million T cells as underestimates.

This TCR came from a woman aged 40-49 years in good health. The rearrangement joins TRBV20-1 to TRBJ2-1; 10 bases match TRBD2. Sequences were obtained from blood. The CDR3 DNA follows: TGCAGTGCTAGGTCTAGCGGGGGATCACACTACAATGAGCAGTTCTTC. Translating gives CSARSSGGSHYNEQFF.